This TCR beta chain was sequenced during a study of blood T cell repertoires in COVID-19 (dated by TCRdb to about 2020). Regarding the study in general: Samples covering the acute and convalescent phases of COVID-19 were provided by collaborators in the United States, Italy and Spain. The prospective study material was composed of cDNA or gDNA derived from T cells, B-cell-depleted T cells, or PBMCs. Subjects who had been exposed to COVID-19, were actively infected with it, or had recovered from it provided the deeply sampled blood TCRbeta repertoires that made up the dataset. A freely available public database, intended as a resource for researchers studying the immune response to SARS-CoV-2, is where the repertoires were released. The samples were drawn from the first 160 participants of the ongoing ImmuneRACE study and from over 950 subjects provided by 6 global collaborators. A de-identified subject ID, COVID-19 status, age in years and sex were almost always included in the sample metadata. Where available, HLA class I and class II types were obtained from metadata supplied by the sample provider rather than from assay-based typing.

Concerning this clone: Its antigen remains unidentified. No clone much larger than this one lies a single base away; base qualities are absent.

The CDR3 runs 12 residues from the cysteine to the phenylalanine. Left in the record is the CDR3 DNA by itself, 36 bases read in frame from the first base. In the germline V gene, CDR1 corresponds to SQVTM and CDR2 to ANQGSEA. The junction shows trimming of 4 bases on V and 3 bases on J, plus 10 bases between the germline ends. TCRbeta CDR3 regions were amplified from genomic DNA using the immunoSEQ Assay, a bias-controlled multiplex PCR. Per the authors' processing: Nucleated cell counts per sample were estimated from amplification of reference gene primers within the assay. Sequence reads were collapsed and filtered to measure the absolute abundance of every unique TCRbeta CDR3 rearrangement. Productive Simpson clonality was computed per sample as the square root of Simpson's diversity index over productive rearrangements. Held by TCRdb, this immuneACCESS table contains in-frame sequences only and omits some clones. Under half of the omission traces to an unresolved V gene where checked; the cause of the rest is unknown. Clone size and V and J calls were adopted from that table, with D and trimming inferred from the DNA. In this sample the table shows approximately 500,000 clones, around 85% of which occur a single time. The ten largest clones represent more than 3% of the sample.

Each collaborating institution followed its own protocols to collect whole blood in K2EDTA tubes. For TCRbeta analysis, collaborators shipped samples as frozen whole blood, isolated PBMCs, or DNA extracted from either of those sample types. What the research found in general, with its limitations: Clinical and demographic metadata were provided uncurated, with the amount varying by source and participant.

This clonotype was sampled from a human donor in a cohort sampled during active COVID-19. Sequencing was carried out using peripheral blood. This chain joins TRBV29-1 to TRBJ2-7; TRBD1 might be the D gene, on 7 matching bases. The bases are TGCAGCGTTGGGGGGGACAGCTACGAGCAGTACTTC. Its amino acids are CSVGGDSYEQYF.